A single sample is the source of the 14 T cell receptor beta chains below, sequenced in a study of memory CD4+ T cells and cytomegalovirus serostatus. The sort gate was single viable CD3+CD4+CD8-CD45RO+ cells for memory CD4+ T cells. Data came from immunoSEQ multiplex PCR; TCRdb stores just in-frame clones and leaves some out. The sample lists some 60,000 clones; about 73% were seen once. Sequencing used memory CD4+ T cells from blood. Source of these receptors: an adult in good health and CMV-seropositive.

This clone was seen once. The chain employs TRBV18 and TRBJ2-7; 10 nucleotides line up with TRBD1. CDR3 size: 14 residues. The J segment lost 5 bases and the V segment lost 5 bases, leaving 6 bases of the junction unmatched. The germline CDR1 and CDR2 sequences are KGHSH and LQKENI. CDR3 sequence: CASSSRQGADEQYV. The DNA for the CDR3 is TGTGCCAGCTCATCTCGACAGGGGGCTGACGAGCAGTACGTC.

The CDR3 sequence: CASSSWDGYEQYF. CDR3 nucleotides: TGTGCCAGCAGTTCCTGGGACGGTTACGAGCAGTACTTC. The rearrangement links TRBV5-8 to TRBJ2-7, with D perhaps given as TRBD1 or TRBD2 (5 bases each). This CDR3 has 13 amino acids. Looked up from germline, CDR1 is SGHTS and CDR2 is YDEGEE. Trimming stripped 5 bases from V and 4 bases from J, with 13 bases between. The full variable domain, rest sourced from reference TRBV5-8 and TRBJ2-7, is EAGVTQSPTHLIKTRGQQATLRCSPISGHTSVYWYQQALGLGLQFLLWYDEGEERNRGNFPPRFSGRQFPNYSSELNVNALELEDSALYLCASSSWDGYEQYFGPGTRLTVT.

The rearrangement links TRBV5-4 to TRBJ2-3; 13 bases are a match to TRBD2. Germline V gene sequence: CDR1 SGHNT, CDR2 YYREEE (reference sequence). This CDR3 comprises 16 residues. The DNA for the CDR3 is TGTAGAACCGGACTAGCGGGAGACCGAGGCACAGATACGCAGTATTTT. This codes for CRTGLAGDRGTDTQYF.

J is TRBJ1-1 and V is TRBV18, with no clear D. Per the germline V gene, CDR1 is KGHSH and CDR2 is LQKENI. Trimming pared 0 bases from V and 0 bases from J, leaving 8 bases between. The CDR3 has 15 residues. The CDR3 here is CASSPPAGMNTEAFF. CDR3 DNA sequence: TGTGCCAGCTCACCACCTGCGGGGATGAACACTGAAGCTTTCTTT.

The J gene is TRBJ2-7, the V gene TRBV18; 7 bases align to TRBD2. The J segment lost 0 bases and the V segment lost 2 bases, leaving 7 bases of the junction unmatched. The CDR3 contains 16 residues. Germline CDR1 reads KGHSH; CDR2 reads LQKENI. The CDR3 nucleotides read TGTGCCAGCTCACCAAAGGGAGGGGCCACCTCCTACGAGCAGTACTTC. It is translated as CASSPKGGATSYEQYF. Filled out from reference TRBV18 and TRBJ2-7, the complete variable domain reads NAGVMQNPRHLVRRRGQEARLRCSPMKGHSHVYWYRQLPEEGLKFMVYLQKENIIDESGMPKERFSAEFPKEGPSILRIQQVVRGDSAAYFCASSPKGGATSYEQYFGPGTRLTVT.

V usage is TRBV6-1 and J usage is TRBJ2-7, with unresolved D. Germline V CDR1 and CDR2: MNHNS, SASEGT. The germline V and J ends were trimmed by 1 base and 2 bases, with 3 bases remaining between them. This CDR3 comprises 12 residues. The CDR3 loop reads CASSEVTYEQYF. CDR3 nucleotide sequence: TGTGCCAGCAGTGAAGTAACCTACGAGCAGTACTTC.

J is TRBJ2-5 and V is TRBV4-3; D is possibly TRBD2 (6 bases). The ends were cut back, 0 bases at V and 5 bases at J, with 13 bases in the middle. CDR1 and CDR2 from the germline V gene are LGHNA and YSLEER. This CDR3 is built from 15 residues. The CDR3 bases are TGCGCCAGCAGCCAAGAAAGGGCGGGATGGGAGACCCAGTACTTC. Translated: CASSQERAGWETQYF.

This chain connects TRBV7-2 to TRBJ1-1; no firm D call. Germline V gene sequence: CDR1 SGHTA, CDR2 FQGNSA. There are 14 residues in the CDR3. Trimming shortened V by 3 bases and J by 1 base, and 9 bases separated the two germline ends. The CDR3, as DNA: TGTGCCAGCAGCTTTCTCCGGGGGAACACTGAAGCTTTCTTT. Protein: CASSFLRGNTEAFF.

J is TRBJ2-1 and V is TRBV5-4; 7 positions match TRBD1. CDR3 size: 14 residues. V lost 2 bases and J lost 9; bases outside the gene matches: 8. The V gene's germline CDR1 is SGHNT and CDR2 YYREEE (reference sequence). The CDR3 nucleotides are TGTGCCAGCAGCTTTGAAGAGGGGGCGACTGAGCAGTTCTTC. This gives the protein CASSFEEGATEQFF.

The genes are TRBV21-1 and TRBJ2-7; the table calls TRBD1, which could not be checked here. TRBV21-1 is a pseudogene. CDR3 length: 15 residues. The CDR3 region is CASRRKMGTGYEQYV. DNA of the CDR3: TGTGCCAGCAGGCGAAAGATGGGGACAGGTTACGAGCAGTACGTC.

The chain couples TRBV18 to TRBJ2-7, with a possible D match to TRBD2 (6 bases). The CDR3 has 16 residues. The V end was cut by 0 bases, the J end by 7 bases, with 19 bases between. Germline CDR1 and CDR2: KGHSH and LQKENI. CDR3 bases: TGTGCCAGCTCACCACCAAGCGGAGGAGGGCCGTATGAGCAGTACTTC. Translated, it gives CASSPPSGGGPYEQYF.

This clone was recorded a few times. CDR3 residues: CAWSLGAVNQPQHF. The DNA for the CDR3 is TGTGCCTGGAGTTTGGGGGCAGTTAATCAGCCCCAGCATTTT. The J gene is TRBJ1-5, the V gene TRBV30, with D possibly TRBD1 on 6 matching bases. Between the trimmed V and J ends, which lost 2 bases and 4 bases, there was a span of 12 bases. The germline V gene encodes CDR1 GTSNPN and CDR2 SVGIG (reference sequence). This CDR3 contains 14 residues.

The CDR3 is CASSSGGQGKLFF. In DNA, the CDR3 is TGTGCCAGCAGTTCCGGGGGGCAGGGAAAACTGTTTTTT. The chain links TRBV28 to TRBJ1-4; perhaps TRBD1 as D (6 bases). Trimming took 4 bases from V and 10 from J, leaving 13 bases between them. The CDR3 has 13 amino acids. The germline gives CDR1 MDHEN, CDR2 SYDVKM.

This clone appeared a few times. The gene calls are TRBV7-2 and TRBJ1-5; 8 bases are shared with TRBD1. The CDR3 has 14 residues. Losses at the gene ends were 4 bases for V and 7 bases for J; bases not matched to a gene: 6. CDR1 is SGHTA, CDR2 FQGNSA, per germline. As DNA, the CDR3 is TGTGCCAGCAGCTCGAGGACAGGGAACCAGCCCCAGCATTTT. It codes for CASSSRTGNQPQHF.